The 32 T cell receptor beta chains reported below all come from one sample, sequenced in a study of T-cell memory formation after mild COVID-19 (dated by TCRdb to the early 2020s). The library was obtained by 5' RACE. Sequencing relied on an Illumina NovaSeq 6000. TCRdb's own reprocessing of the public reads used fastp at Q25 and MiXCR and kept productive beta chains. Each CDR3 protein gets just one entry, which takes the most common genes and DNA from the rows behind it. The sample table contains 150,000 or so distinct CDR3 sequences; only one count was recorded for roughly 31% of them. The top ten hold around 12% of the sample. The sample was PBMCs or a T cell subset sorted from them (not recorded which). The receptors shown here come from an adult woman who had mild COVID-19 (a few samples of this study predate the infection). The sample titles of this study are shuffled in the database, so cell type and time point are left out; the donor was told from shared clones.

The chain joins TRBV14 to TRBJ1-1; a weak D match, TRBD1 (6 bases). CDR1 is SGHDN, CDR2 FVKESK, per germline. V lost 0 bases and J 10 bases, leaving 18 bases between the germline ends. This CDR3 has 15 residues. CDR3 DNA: TGTGCCAGCAGCCAAGAAACCTACAGGGACCTGGGAGCTTTCTTT. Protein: CASSQETYRDLGAFF.

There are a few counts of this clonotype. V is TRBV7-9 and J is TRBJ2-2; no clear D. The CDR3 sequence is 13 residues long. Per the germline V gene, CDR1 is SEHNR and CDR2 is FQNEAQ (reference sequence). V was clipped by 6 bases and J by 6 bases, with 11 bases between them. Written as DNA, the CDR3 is TGTGCCAGCAGTCGTAGGGTGTCCGGGGAGCTGTTTTTT. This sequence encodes CASSRRVSGELFF.

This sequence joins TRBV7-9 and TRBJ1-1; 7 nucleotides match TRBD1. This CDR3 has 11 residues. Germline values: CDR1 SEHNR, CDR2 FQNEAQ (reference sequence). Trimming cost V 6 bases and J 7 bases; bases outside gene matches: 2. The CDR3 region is CASRRDSEAFF. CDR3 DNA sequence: TGTGCCAGCAGAAGGGACAGTGAAGCTTTCTTT.

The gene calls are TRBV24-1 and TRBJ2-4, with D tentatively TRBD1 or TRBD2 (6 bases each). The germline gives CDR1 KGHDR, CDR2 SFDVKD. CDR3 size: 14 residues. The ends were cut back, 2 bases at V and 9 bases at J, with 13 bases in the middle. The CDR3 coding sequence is TGTGCCACCAGTGATTCTCGGGGGCCGGTCATTCAGTACTTC. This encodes CATSDSRGPVIQYF.

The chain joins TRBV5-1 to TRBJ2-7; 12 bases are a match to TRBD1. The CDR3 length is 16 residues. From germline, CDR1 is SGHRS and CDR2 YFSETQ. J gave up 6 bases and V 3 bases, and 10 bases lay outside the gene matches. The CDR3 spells CASSWGRGTGGGEQYF. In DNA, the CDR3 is TGCGCCAGCAGCTGGGGAAGAGGGACAGGGGGCGGCGAGCAGTACTTC.

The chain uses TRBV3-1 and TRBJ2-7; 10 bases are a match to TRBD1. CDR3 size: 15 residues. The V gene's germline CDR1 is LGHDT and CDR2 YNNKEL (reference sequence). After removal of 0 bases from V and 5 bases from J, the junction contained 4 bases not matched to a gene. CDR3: CASSQEGTGVNEQYF. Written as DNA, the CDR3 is TGTGCCAGCAGCCAAGAAGGGACAGGGGTTAACGAGCAGTACTTC.

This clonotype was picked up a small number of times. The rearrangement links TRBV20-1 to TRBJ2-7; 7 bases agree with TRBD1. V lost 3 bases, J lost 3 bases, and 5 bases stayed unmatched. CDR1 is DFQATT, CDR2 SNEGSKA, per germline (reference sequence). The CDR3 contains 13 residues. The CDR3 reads CSARTGIRYEQYF. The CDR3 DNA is TGCAGTGCTAGGACAGGGATCCGCTACGAGCAGTACTTC.

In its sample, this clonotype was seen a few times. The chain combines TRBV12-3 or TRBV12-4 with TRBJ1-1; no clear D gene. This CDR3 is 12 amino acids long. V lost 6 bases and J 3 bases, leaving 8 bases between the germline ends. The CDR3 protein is CASRPAHTEAFF. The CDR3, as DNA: TGTGCCAGCAGGCCTGCTCACACTGAAGCTTTCTTT.

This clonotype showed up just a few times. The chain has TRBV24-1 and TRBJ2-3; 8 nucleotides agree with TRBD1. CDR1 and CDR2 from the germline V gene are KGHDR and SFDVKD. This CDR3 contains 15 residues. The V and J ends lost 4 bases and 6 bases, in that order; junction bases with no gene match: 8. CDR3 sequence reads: CATSDWTGSTDTQYF. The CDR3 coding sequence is TGTGCCACCAGTGACTGGACAGGGTCGACGGATACGCAGTATTTT.

CDR3 coding DNA: TGTGCCAGCAGAAGGAGGACAGGGGGCACCTACAATGAGCAGTTCTTC. Translation gives CASRRRTGGTYNEQFF. The gene calls are TRBV6-5 and TRBJ2-1; TRBD1 matches 11 bases. The V and J ends lost 6 bases and 2 bases, in that order; junction bases with no gene match: 6. CDR1 is MNHEY and CDR2 is SVGAGI in the germline V gene. The CDR3 loop spans 16 amino acids.

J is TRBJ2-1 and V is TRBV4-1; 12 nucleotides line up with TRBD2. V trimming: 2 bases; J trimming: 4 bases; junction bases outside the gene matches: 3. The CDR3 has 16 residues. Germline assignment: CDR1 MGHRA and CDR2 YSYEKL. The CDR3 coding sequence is TGCGCCAGCAGCCAACCTACTAGCGGGGGGTACAATGAGCAGTTCTTC. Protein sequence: CASSQPTSGGYNEQFF.

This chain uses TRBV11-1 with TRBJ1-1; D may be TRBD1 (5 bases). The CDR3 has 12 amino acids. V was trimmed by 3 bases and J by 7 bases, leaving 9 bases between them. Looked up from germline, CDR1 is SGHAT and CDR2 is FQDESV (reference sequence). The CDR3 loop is CASSLVGGEAFF. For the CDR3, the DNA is TGTGCCAGCAGCTTGGTGGGGGGTGAAGCTTTCTTT.

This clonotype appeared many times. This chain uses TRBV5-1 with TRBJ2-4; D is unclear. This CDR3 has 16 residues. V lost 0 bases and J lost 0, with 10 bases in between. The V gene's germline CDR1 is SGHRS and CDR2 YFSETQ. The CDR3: CASSLEQPTAKNIQYF. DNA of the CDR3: TGCGCCAGCAGCTTGGAACAGCCTACAGCCAAAAACATTCAGTACTTC.

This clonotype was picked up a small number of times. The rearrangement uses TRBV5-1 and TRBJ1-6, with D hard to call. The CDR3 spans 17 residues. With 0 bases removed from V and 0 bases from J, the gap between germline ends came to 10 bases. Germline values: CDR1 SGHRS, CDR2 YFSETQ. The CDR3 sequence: CASSLEPLSSYNSPLHF. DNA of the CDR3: TGCGCCAGCAGCTTGGAACCGTTGAGCTCCTATAATTCACCCCTCCACTTT.

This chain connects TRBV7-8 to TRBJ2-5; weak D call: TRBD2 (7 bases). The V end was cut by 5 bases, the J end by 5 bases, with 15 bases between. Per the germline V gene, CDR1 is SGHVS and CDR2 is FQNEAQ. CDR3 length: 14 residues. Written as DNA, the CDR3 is TGTGCCAGCAGCCTCGTGCGGGGGCGGGAGACCCAGTACTTC. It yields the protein CASSLVRGRETQYF.

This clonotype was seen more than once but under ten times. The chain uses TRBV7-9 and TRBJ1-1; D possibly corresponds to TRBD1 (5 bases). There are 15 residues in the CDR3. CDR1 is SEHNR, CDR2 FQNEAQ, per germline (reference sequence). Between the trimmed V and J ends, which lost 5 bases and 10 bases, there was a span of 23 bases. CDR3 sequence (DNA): TGTGCCAGCAGCCTCCTCGACGTAATACAGGTCCCAGCTTTCTTT. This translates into CASSLLDVIQVPAFF.

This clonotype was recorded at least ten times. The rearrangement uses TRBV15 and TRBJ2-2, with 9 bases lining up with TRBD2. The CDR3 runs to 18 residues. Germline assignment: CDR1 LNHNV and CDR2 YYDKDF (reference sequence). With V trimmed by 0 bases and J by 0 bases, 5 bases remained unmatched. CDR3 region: CATSRDQAGGPNTGELFF. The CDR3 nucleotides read TGTGCCACCAGCAGAGATCAAGCGGGGGGCCCGAACACCGGGGAGCTGTTTTTT.

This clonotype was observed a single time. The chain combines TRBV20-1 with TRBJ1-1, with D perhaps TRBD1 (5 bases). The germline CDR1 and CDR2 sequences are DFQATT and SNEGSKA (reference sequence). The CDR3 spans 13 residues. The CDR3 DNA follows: TGCATCGCTAGTGGGACGGTGAACACTGAAGCTTTCTTT. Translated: CIASGTVNTEAFF.

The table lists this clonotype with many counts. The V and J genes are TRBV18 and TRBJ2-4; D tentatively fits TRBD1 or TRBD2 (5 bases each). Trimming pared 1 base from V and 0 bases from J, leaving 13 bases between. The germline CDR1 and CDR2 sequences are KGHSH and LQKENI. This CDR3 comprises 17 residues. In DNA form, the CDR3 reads TGTGCCAGCTCACCACTGGGACCTCAAGCAGCCAAAAACATTCAGTACTTC. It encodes CASSPLGPQAAKNIQYF.

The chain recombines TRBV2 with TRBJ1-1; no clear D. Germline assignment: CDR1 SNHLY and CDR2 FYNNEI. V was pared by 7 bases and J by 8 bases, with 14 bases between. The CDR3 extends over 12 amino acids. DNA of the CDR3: TGTGCCAGCACTGGATTGGGAGGAGAAGCTTTCTTT. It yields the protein CASTGLGGEAFF.

In DNA form, the CDR3 reads TGTGCCAGCAGTTTTTGGACTTACGTGGCAACTAATGAAAAACTGTTTTTT. Its protein product is CASSFWTYVATNEKLFF. The rearrangement uses TRBV12-3 or TRBV12-4 and TRBJ1-4; D unclear. Trimming left V 3 bases short and J 0 bases short, with 14 bases between. The CDR3 totals 17 residues.

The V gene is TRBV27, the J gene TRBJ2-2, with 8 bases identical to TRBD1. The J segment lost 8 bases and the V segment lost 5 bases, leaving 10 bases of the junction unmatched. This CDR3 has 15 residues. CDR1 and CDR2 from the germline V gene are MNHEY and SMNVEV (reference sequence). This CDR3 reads CASSIVARGLGELFF. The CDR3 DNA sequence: TGTGCCAGCAGTATTGTGGCCAGGGGGCTTGGGGAGCTGTTTTTT.

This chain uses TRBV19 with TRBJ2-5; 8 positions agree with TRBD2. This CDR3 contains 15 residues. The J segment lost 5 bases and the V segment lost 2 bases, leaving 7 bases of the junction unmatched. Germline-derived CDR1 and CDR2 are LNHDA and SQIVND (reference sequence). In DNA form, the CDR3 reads TGTGCCAGTAGTATAATGGGACTAGAGGTTGAGACCCAGTACTTC. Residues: CASSIMGLEVETQYF.

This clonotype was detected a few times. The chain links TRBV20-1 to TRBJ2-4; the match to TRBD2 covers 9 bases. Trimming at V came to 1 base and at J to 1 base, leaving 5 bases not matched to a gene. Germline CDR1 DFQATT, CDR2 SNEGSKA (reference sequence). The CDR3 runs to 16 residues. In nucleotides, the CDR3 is TGCAGTGCTAGAGTTGCGGGAGGGTATGCCAAAAACATTCAGTACTTC. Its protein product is CSARVAGGYAKNIQYF.

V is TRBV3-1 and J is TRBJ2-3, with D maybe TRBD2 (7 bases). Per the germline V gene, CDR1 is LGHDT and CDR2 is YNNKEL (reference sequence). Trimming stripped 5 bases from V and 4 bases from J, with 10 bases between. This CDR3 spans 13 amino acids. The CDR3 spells CASSGGASDTQYF. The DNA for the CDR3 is TGTGCCAGCAGCGGGGGGGCTTCAGATACGCAGTATTTT.

This CDR3 reads CASSTQAAQSTDTQYF. The CDR3 DNA follows: TGTGCCAGCAGTACCCAAGCGGCACAAAGCACAGATACGCAGTATTTT. The gene calls are TRBV6-2 or TRBV6-3 and TRBJ2-3; D perhaps matches TRBD2 (5 bases). This CDR3 has 16 amino acids. Germline lookup yields CDR1 MNHEY and CDR2 SVGEGT. V gave up 5 bases and J gave up 0 bases, with 15 bases separating them.

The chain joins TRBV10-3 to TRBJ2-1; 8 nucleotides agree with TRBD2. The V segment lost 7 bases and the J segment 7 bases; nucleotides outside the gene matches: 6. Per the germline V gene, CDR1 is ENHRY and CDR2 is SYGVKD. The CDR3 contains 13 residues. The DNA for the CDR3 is TGTGCCATCAAGGAGCGGGAGATGAATGAGCAGTTCTTC. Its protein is CAIKEREMNEQFF.

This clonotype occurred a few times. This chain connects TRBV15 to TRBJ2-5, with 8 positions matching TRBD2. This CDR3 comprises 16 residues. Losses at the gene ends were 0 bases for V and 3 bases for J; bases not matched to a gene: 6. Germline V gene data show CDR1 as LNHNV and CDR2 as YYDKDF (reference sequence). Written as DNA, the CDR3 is TGTGCCACCAGCAGAGATCTGGCGGGGGGCGAAGAGACCCAGTACTTC. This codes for CATSRDLAGGEETQYF.

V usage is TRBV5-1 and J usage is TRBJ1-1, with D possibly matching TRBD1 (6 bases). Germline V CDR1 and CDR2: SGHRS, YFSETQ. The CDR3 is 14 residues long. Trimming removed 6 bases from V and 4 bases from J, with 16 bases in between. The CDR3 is CASTQGGASTEAFF. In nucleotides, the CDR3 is TGCGCCAGCACCCAAGGGGGGGCGAGCACTGAAGCTTTCTTT.

The CDR3 DNA reads TGTGCCAGCAGTCCCCCGGGACAGGCGAACACCGGGGAGCTGTTTTTT. Protein product: CASSPPGQANTGELFF. The rearrangement joins TRBV6-6 to TRBJ2-2; 8 positions match TRBD1. Germline-derived CDR1 and CDR2 are MNHNY and SVGAGI (reference sequence). The V gene end was trimmed by 5 bases and the J gene end by 0 bases; junction bases not matched to a gene: 5. The CDR3 loop spans 16 amino acids.

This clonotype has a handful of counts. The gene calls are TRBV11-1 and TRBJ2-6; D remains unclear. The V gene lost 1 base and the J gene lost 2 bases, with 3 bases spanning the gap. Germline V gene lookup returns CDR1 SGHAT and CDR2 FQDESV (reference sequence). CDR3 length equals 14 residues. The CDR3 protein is CASSLVAGANVLTF. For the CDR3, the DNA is TGTGCCAGCAGCTTAGTTGCTGGGGCCAACGTCCTGACTTTC.

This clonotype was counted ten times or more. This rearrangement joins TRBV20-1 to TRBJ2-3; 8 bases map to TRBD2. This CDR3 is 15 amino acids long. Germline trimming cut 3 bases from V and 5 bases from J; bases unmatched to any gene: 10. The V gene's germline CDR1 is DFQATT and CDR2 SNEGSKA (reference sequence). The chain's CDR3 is CSASSGGEVRDTQYF. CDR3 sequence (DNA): TGCAGTGCTAGCTCGGGGGGGGAGGTGCGAGATACGCAGTATTTT.